This T cell receptor (beta chain) was sequenced in a study of metastatic and nonmetastatic thyroid tumors. This clone was detected a few times. MiXCR was used by TCRdb to re-call the PCR reads. The sample carries roughly 72,000 clones, more than 15% recorded once. All patients were treatment-naive before thyroid surgery. The receptor comes from a female donor with papillary thyroid cancer or a benign thyroid nodule (not recorded which). Some clones in this sample may be carry-over from other donors' samples. The sample consisted of blood.

CDR3 protein: CASSPPWTRGYTF. DNA of the CDR3: TGTGCCAGCAGCCCTCCTTGGACGAGGGGCTACACCTTC. The V gene is TRBV28, the J gene TRBJ1-2; no definite D call. The CDR3 covers 13 residues. Trimming left V 6 bases short and J 8 bases short, with 16 bases between. From germline, CDR1 is MDHEN and CDR2 SYDVKM.